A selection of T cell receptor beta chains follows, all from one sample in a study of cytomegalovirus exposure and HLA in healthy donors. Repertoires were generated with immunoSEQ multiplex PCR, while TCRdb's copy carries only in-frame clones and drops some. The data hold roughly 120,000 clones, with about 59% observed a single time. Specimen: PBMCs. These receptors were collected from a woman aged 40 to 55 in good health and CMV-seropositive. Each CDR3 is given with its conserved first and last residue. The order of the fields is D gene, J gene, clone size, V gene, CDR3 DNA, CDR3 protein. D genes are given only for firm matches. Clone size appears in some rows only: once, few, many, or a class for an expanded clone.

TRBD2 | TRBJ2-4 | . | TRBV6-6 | TGTGCCAGCAGTACCCGGACTAGAGGTGACATTCAGTACTTC | CASSTRTRGDIQYF
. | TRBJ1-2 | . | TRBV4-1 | TGCGCCAGCAGCCAACCTTCCAGGGGTACCTATGGCTACACCTTC | CASSQPSRGTYGYTF
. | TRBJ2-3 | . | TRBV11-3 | TGTGCCAGCAGCTTAGATCCTAACACAGATACGCAGTATTTT | CASSLDPNTDTQYF
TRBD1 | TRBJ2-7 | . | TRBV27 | TGTGCCAGCAGCCTGGGACAGACCCTCTACGAGCAGTACTTC | CASSLGQTLYEQYF
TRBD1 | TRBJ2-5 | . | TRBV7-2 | TGTGCCAGCAGCTTAGCTAGACAGGGCCAAGAGACCCAGTACTTC | CASSLARQGQETQYF
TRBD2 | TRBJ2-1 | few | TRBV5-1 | TGCGCCAGCAGCTGGGGACTAGCGGCCTCGAGGGAGCAGTTCTTC | CASSWGLAASREQFF
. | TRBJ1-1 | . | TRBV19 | TGTGCCAGTAGTCCAGGGTGGGTCACTGAAGCTTTCTTT | CASSPGWVTEAFF
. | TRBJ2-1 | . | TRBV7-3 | TGTGCCAGCAGTCTAAGGGGGTCGCACAATGAGCAGTTCTTC | CASSLRGSHNEQFF
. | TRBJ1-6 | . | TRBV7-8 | TGTGCCAGCAGCTTAGCATTGAGCGCGTTGGGGCTCTATAATTCACCCCTCCACTTT | CASSLALSALGLYNSPLHF
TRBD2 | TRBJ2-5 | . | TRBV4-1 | TGCGCCAGCAGCCAAGGACGGGAGGCCCTTGGGACCCAGTACTTC | CASSQGREALGTQYF
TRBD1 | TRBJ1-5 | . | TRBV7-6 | TGTGCCAGCAGCTTGGGACAGGGAACCCAGCCCCAGCATTTT | CASSLGQGTQPQHF
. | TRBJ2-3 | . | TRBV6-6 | TGTGCCAGCAGTCAATCAGGGTTTAGCACAGATACGCAGTATTTT | CASSQSGFSTDTQYF
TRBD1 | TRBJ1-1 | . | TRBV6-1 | TGTGCCAGCAGTCGGGACAGGGACACTGAAGCTTTCTTT | CASSRDRDTEAFF
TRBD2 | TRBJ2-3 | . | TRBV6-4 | TGTGCCAGCAGTGGACTAGCGGGAGGGCCAGATACGCAGTATTTT | CASSGLAGGPDTQYF
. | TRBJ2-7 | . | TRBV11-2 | TGTGCCAGCAGCTTAGATCGCTACGAGCAGTACTTC | CASSLDRYEQYF
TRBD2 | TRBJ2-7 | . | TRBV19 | TGTGCCAGTAACGAGCGGGGGTACGAGCAGTACTTC | CASNERGYEQYF
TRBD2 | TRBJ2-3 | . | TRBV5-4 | TGTGCCAGCAGCGATCCTACTAGCGGGAGGGGCGATACGCAGTATTTT | CASSDPTSGRGDTQYF
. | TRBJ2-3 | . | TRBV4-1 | TGCGCCAGCAGCCTCCCACCGACAGGACCGTCAGATACGCAGTATTTT | CASSLPPTGPSDTQYF
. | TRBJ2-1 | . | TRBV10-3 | TGTGCCATCAGTGAGCCAGGAGGGGGGGCGGACTACAATGAGCAGTTCTTC | CAISEPGGGADYNEQFF
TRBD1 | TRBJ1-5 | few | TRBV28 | TGTGCCGCAAGTCTAGAAAGCAGTTTGACAGGGACTCAGCCCCAGCATTTT | CAASLESSLTGTQPQHF
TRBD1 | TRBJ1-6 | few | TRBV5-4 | TGTGCCAGCAGCTTGGTGACAGGGAGTAATTCACCCCTCCACTTT | CASSLVTGSNSPLHF
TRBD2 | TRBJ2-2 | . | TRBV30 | TGTGCCTGGAGTGTAGTACTAGCGGGAGAGGCCGGGGAGCTGTTTTTT | CAWSVVLAGEAGELFF
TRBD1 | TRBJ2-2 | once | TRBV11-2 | TGTGCCAGCAGCTTTGGGACAGGGAACACCGGGGAGCTGTTTTTT | CASSFGTGNTGELFF
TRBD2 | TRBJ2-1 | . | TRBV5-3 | TGTGCCAGAAGCTCCAGTAGCGGGAGACGGTTCTTC | CARSSSSGRRFF
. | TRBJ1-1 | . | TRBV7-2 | TGTGCCAGCAGCCTCCCAGTGAACACTGAAGCTTTCTTT | CASSLPVNTEAFF
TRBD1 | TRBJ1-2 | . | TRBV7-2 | TGTGCCAGCAGCTTAGGGGGGGACAGCTATGGCTACACCTTC | CASSLGGDSYGYTF
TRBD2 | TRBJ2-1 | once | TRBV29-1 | TGCAGCGTTGAAGACGGGACTAAATACAATGAGCAGTTCTTC | CSVEDGTKYNEQFF
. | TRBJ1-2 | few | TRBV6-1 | TGTGCCAGCAGTGAAGATATCAGGGTTTGGGATGGCTACACCTTC | CASSEDIRVWDGYTF
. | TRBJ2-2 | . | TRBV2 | TGTGCCAGCACCATACAGGGTATGAACACCGGGGAGCTGTTTTTT | CASTIQGMNTGELFF
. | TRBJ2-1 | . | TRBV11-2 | TGTGCCAGCAGCTTCTACGCGGGGTTCTTTAATGAGCAGTTCTTC | CASSFYAGFFNEQFF
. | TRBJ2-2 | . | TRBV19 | TGTGCCAGTAGTATCGAGGATTTCGACACCGGGGAGCTGTTTTTT | CASSIEDFDTGELFF
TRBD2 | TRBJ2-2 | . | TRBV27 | TGTGCCAGCAGTCGACGGACTAGCGGGAGGCGGGGAACCGGGGAGCTGTTTTTT | CASSRRTSGRRGTGELFF
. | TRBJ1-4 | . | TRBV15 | TGTGCCACCAGCAGAGTCTGGAGCGCAAATAGGGGGATCCATGAAAAACTGTTTTTT | CATSRVWSANRGIHEKLFF
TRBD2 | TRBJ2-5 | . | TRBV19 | TGTGCCAGTAGTATGAGCGGGAGTATAGAGACCCAGTACTTC | CASSMSGSIETQYF
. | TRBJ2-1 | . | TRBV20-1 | TGCAGTGCTAGGACTTCCAGTGAGCAGTTCTTC | CSARTSSEQFF
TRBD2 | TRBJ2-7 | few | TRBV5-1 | TGCGCCAGCAGCCTGGAGGTCGGCGGGAGCGACGAGCAGTACTTC | CASSLEVGGSDEQYF
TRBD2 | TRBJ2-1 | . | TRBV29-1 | TGCAGCGTTATTGGACTAGCGGGACTCGGAGAGCAGTTCTTC | CSVIGLAGLGEQFF
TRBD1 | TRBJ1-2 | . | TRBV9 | TGTGCCAGCAGCTTACAGGGGGGACGGTATGGCTACACCTTC | CASSLQGGRYGYTF
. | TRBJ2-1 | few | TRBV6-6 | TGTGCCAGCAGTTATGAGGAGCAGTTCTTC | CASSYEEQFF
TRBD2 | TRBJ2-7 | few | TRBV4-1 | TGCGCCAGCAGAAGAAAGGCGGGGGAGCACTACGAGCAGTACTTC | CASRRKAGEHYEQYF
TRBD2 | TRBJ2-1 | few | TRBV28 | TGTGCCAGCAGTTCTAGCGGGAGTTTCAATGAGCAGTTCTTC | CASSSSGSFNEQFF
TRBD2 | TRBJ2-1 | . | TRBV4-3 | TGCGCCAGCAGCCAAGTCCTCCAGCGGGAGGTACCTTACAATGAGCAGTTCTTC | CASSQVLQREVPYNEQFF
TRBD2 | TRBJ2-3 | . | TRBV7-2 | TGTGCCAGCAGCTTCGTTTCTACTAGCGCCACAGATACGCAGTATTTT | CASSFVSTSATDTQYF
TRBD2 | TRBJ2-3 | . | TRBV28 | TGTGCCAGCAGTTTAGTGCTAGCGGGTTTCACAGATACGCAGTATTTT | CASSLVLAGFTDTQYF
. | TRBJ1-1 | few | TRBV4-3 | TGCGCCAGCAGCCAAGATTTGGGGGGCACTGAAGCTTTCTTT | CASSQDLGGTEAFF
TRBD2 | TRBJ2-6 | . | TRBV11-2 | TGTGCCAGCAGCTTACCCCGACTAGCGGGAGTTGGGGCCAACGTCCTGACTTTC | CASSLPRLAGVGANVLTF
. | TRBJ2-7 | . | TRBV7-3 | TGTGCCAGCAGCTTAAGTTCGCGTTACGAGCAGTACTTC | CASSLSSRYEQYF
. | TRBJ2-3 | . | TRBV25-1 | TGTGCCAGCAGTGATTGGTCCTATTCGATACGCACAGATACGCAGTATTTT | CASSDWSYSIRTDTQYF
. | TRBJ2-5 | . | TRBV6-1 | TGTGCCAGCAGTGAGCTCCTAACTACCCAAGAGACCCAGTACTTC | CASSELLTTQETQYF
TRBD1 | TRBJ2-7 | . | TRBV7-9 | TGTGCCAGCAGCTTATCCCGACAGGGAACCTACGAGCAGTACTTC | CASSLSRQGTYEQYF
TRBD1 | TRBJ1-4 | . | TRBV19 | TGTGCCAGTAGTATCATGGGGACAGGGGGTGAAAAACTGTTTTTT | CASSIMGTGGEKLFF